This record concerns one TCR beta chain sequence. Trimming removed 3 bases from V and 7 bases from J, with 10 bases in between. Germline-derived CDR1 and CDR2 are SEHNR and FQNEAQ (reference sequence). The CDR3 is 13 residues long. TCRdb's table, derived via immunoSEQ multiplex PCR, lists solely in-frame clones and lacks some. The table has tens of thousands of clones, around 87% seen once. This specimen comes from a study of T cell changes during pregnancy in multiple sclerosis. This sequence originates from a female donor with multiple sclerosis, enrolled in a pregnancy study. Sequences were derived from CD4+ T cells from peripheral blood mononuclear cells, sampled in the second trimester of pregnancy. The chain links TRBV7-9 to TRBJ1-5, with D perhaps TRBD1 (6 bases). The CDR3 sequence is CASSFGGGQPQHF. CDR3 nucleotide sequence: TGTGCCAGCAGCTTTGGGGGCGGGCAGCCCCAGCATTTT.